This is a list of T cell receptor beta chains from one sample in a study of T cells in Graves' hyperthyroidism and ophthalmopathy. TCRdb fed the multiplex PCR reads into MiXCR, producing one record per CDR3 protein. The data show about 560,000 distinct CDR3 sequences, with about a sixth seen just once and approximately 7% held by the top ten. The sample consisted of blood. The receptors here all came from a woman aged 30 to 39 with Graves' hyperthyroidism. CDR3s include the opening cysteine and the closing phenylalanine or tryptophan. D genes are given only for firm matches. Rows give clone size only sometimes, using once, few, many, or a class for an expanded clone.

TRBV10-3,TRBJ1-1,many,.,CAISESMGMEAFF,TGTGCCATCAGTGAGTCGATGGGAATGGAAGCTTTCTTT
TRBV5-1,TRBJ2-2,many,TRBD1,CASTEQGAGNTGELFF,TGCGCCAGCACCGAACAGGGGGCCGGGAATACCGGGGAGCTGTTTTTT
TRBV29-1,TRBJ1-1,many,.,CSVEVGGRTEAFF,TGCAGCGTTGAAGTTGGGGGAAGAACTGAAGCTTTCTTT
TRBV7-9,TRBJ2-5,.,TRBD2,CASGSAGVLETQYF,TGTGCCAGCGGTTCAGCGGGAGTGTTAGAGACCCAGTACTTC
TRBV27,TRBJ1-1,.,.,CASSLMGKDEAFF,TGTGCCAGCAGTTTAATGGGGAAGGATGAAGCTTTCTTT
TRBV27,TRBJ1-1,many,.,CASSPGPRTSEAFF,TGTGCCAGCAGTCCCGGGCCCCGGACGTCTGAAGCTTTCTTT
TRBV27,TRBJ1-1,many,.,CASSPMGGNTEAFF,TGTGCCAGCAGTCCGATGGGGGGGAACACTGAAGCTTTCTTT
TRBV2,TRBJ1-2,many,.,CASIPSGPYLNGYTF,TGTGCCAGCATCCCCTCAGGACCCTACCTGAATGGCTACACCTTC
TRBV15,TRBJ1-1,few,.,CATSRLQGFAEAFF,TGTGCCACCAGCAGACTACAGGGTTTCGCTGAAGCTTTCTTT
TRBV15,TRBJ2-3,.,.,CATSGGPEDTQYF,TGTGCCACCAGCGGGGGACCCGAGGATACGCAGTATTTT
TRBV7-6,TRBJ2-1,many,TRBD1,CASSSTGGMGEQFF,TGTGCCAGCAGCTCGACAGGGGGCATGGGGGAGCAGTTCTTC
TRBV9,TRBJ1-2,.,.,CASSVQDGGLNGYTF,TGTGCCAGCAGCGTGCAAGACGGAGGACTCAATGGCTACACCTTC
TRBV20-1,TRBJ2-7,.,.,CSARVTGQAYEQYF,TGCAGTGCTAGAGTTACGGGGCAAGCCTACGAGCAGTACTTC
TRBV20-1,TRBJ2-5,.,.,CSARDAQEPLGETQYF,TGCAGTGCTAGAGATGCACAGGAGCCCCTTGGAGAGACCCAGTACTTC
TRBV28,TRBJ2-1,many,TRBD2,CASRLGLAGVREQFF,TGTGCCAGCAGATTAGGACTAGCGGGAGTTCGGGAGCAGTTCTTC
TRBV27,TRBJ2-1,once,TRBD2,CASNSGGGSEQFF,TGTGCCAGCAACAGCGGGGGGGGGAGTGAGCAGTTCTTC
TRBV20-1,TRBJ2-5,many,.,CSASEHQETQYF,TGCAGTGCTAGTGAGCACCAAGAGACCCAGTACTTC
TRBV6-5,TRBJ1-2,.,.,CASSYETEFPKGYTF,TGTGCCAGCAGTTACGAGACAGAATTTCCTAAAGGCTACACCTTC
TRBV6-5,TRBJ2-5,many,.,CASSYRGRHQETQYF,TGTGCCAGCAGTTACCGCGGGCGGCACCAAGAGACCCAGTACTTC
TRBV19,TRBJ2-6,.,.,CASSMKTSGANVLTF,TGTGCCAGTAGTATGAAAACTTCTGGGGCCAACGTCCTGACTTTC
TRBV12-3/TRBV12-4,TRBJ2-3,many,.,CASSSSLQGPDTQYF,TGTGCCAGCAGTTCATCCTTACAGGGCCCAGATACGCAGTATTTT
TRBV20-1,TRBJ2-1,few,.,CSAAAGIDEQFF,TGCAGTGCCGCGGCCGGGATTGATGAGCAGTTCTTC
TRBV7-2,TRBJ2-7,many,TRBD2,CASSLIPSGRNEQYF,TGTGCCAGCAGCTTAATCCCTAGCGGGAGAAACGAGCAGTACTTC
TRBV6-1,TRBJ2-3,many,TRBD1,CASSAETGNTDTQYF,TGTGCCAGCAGTGCCGAGACAGGGAACACAGATACGCAGTATTTT
TRBV7-9,TRBJ1-1,many,.,CASSLDWPGNMNTEAFF,TGTGCCAGCAGCTTAGATTGGCCAGGGAACATGAACACTGAAGCTTTCTTT
TRBV27,TRBJ2-7,.,.,CASSPRPPGPYEQYF,TGTGCCAGCAGTCCCAGACCACCGGGGCCCTACGAGCAGTACTTC
TRBV7-2,TRBJ2-3,many,TRBD1,CASSLAPQGATDTQYF,TGTGCCAGCAGCTTAGCGCCCCAGGGGGCCACAGATACGCAGTATTTT
TRBV3-1,TRBJ2-2,many,.,CASSQAWVTNTGELFF,TGTGCCAGCAGCCAAGCATGGGTAACGAACACCGGGGAGCTGTTTTTT
TRBV4-3,TRBJ1-5,few,.,CASSQVAGSYNQPQHF,TGCGCCAGCAGCCAAGTGGCAGGGTCTTACAATCAGCCCCAGCATTTT
TRBV20-1,TRBJ2-3,many,.,CSVVRTDTQYF,TGCAGTGTCGTACGGACAGATACGCAGTATTTT
TRBV7-2,TRBJ2-1,many,TRBD2,CASSFTFSGRGSGYNEQFF,TGTGCCAGCAGCTTTACCTTTAGCGGGAGGGGCAGTGGGTACAATGAGCAGTTCTTC
TRBV30,TRBJ2-2,many,.,CAWTYTGIAGELFF,TGTGCCTGGACCTACACAGGGATCGCCGGGGAGCTGTTTTTT
TRBV7-9,TRBJ2-1,many,.,CASSFGEGEQFF,TGTGCCAGCAGCTTCGGAGAGGGTGAGCAGTTCTTC
TRBV24-1,TRBJ2-5,.,.,CATSDPSLQETQYF,TGTGCCACCAGTGACCCCTCCCTCCAAGAGACCCAGTACTTC
TRBV7-3,TRBJ2-1,few,TRBD2,CASSSRGTSGNEQFF,TGTGCCAGCAGCTCAAGAGGGACTAGCGGCAATGAGCAGTTCTTC
TRBV20-1,TRBJ2-1,.,.,CSARDRDAVDGNEQFF,TGCAGTGCTAGAGATCGGGATGCGGTCGACGGAAATGAGCAGTTCTTC
TRBV2,TRBJ2-5,.,.,CASSGVSSLGETQYF,TGTGCCAGCAGCGGGGTCTCCAGCCTTGGAGAGACCCAGTACTTC
TRBV6-2/TRBV6-3,TRBJ2-2,few,TRBD2,CASSYWGGTGELFF,TGTGCCAGCAGTTACTGGGGGGGCACCGGGGAGCTGTTTTTT
TRBV3-1,TRBJ2-1,.,TRBD2,CASSQEGPWLSGRTIWNEQFF,TGTGCCAGCAGCCAAGAAGGCCCCTGGCTAAGCGGGAGAACCATCTGGAATGAGCAGTTCTTC
TRBV27,TRBJ2-7,many,TRBD1,CASSDRDRAYEQYF,TGTGCCAGCTCCGACCGGGACAGGGCCTACGAGCAGTACTTC
TRBV19,TRBJ1-1,.,.,CASTWQDTEAFF,TGTGCCAGTACGTGGCAGGACACTGAAGCTTTCTTT
TRBV28,TRBJ2-1,many,.,CASSKTWEQFF,TGTGCCAGCAGCAAGACATGGGAGCAGTTCTTC
TRBV3-1,TRBJ1-3,many,TRBD1,CASSQVTGAGNTIYF,TGTGCCAGCAGCCAAGTGACAGGGGCTGGAAACACCATATATTTT
TRBV4-3,TRBJ2-7,few,.,CASSQEWTLSYEQYF,TGCGCCAGCAGCCAAGAGTGGACCCTTTCCTACGAGCAGTACTTC
TRBV9,TRBJ1-5,.,TRBD1,CAGSPGQDNQPQHF,TGTGCCGGCAGTCCGGGACAGGACAATCAGCCCCAGCATTTT
TRBV6-1,TRBJ1-1,many,.,CASTQDKNTEAFF,TGTGCCAGCACCCAGGACAAGAACACTGAAGCTTTCTTT
TRBV3-1,TRBJ2-1,many,TRBD2,CASSQARLAPYEQFF,TGTGCCAGCAGCCAAGCGCGACTAGCACCGTACGAGCAGTTCTTC
TRBV7-3,TRBJ2-7,few,TRBD2,CASSLSGGEAYEQYF,TGTGCCAGCAGCTTAAGTGGGGGGGAAGCCTACGAGCAGTACTTC
TRBV6-1,TRBJ1-5,.,TRBD1,CASSGGQGGNQPQHF,TGTGCCAGCAGTGGGGGACAGGGGGGCAATCAGCCCCAGCATTTT
TRBV24-1,TRBJ2-2,.,.,CATSALSGGFSGELFF,TGTGCCACCAGTGCCCTCTCGGGGGGCTTTTCCGGGGAGCTGTTTTTT
TRBV12-3/TRBV12-4,TRBJ2-7,.,.,CASRTLGSHEQYF,TGTGCCAGCAGAACCTTGGGATCCCACGAGCAGTACTTC
TRBV12-3/TRBV12-4,TRBJ2-3,few,.,CASSLLFQGNTDTQYF,TGTGCCAGCAGTCTTCTCTTTCAGGGGAACACAGATACGCAGTATTTT
TRBV2,TRBJ2-3,many,TRBD2,CASYIRSGGILSTDTQYF,TGTGCCAGCTATATTCGGTCGGGGGGTATCCTAAGCACAGATACGCAGTATTTT
TRBV9,TRBJ2-1,.,.,CASSVGGGPVNEQFF,TGTGCCAGCAGCGTAGGAGGCGGGCCTGTCAATGAGCAGTTCTTC
TRBV18,TRBJ2-7,many,.,CASSPISSGFYEQYF,TGTGCCAGCTCACCAATCAGTAGCGGATTCTACGAGCAGTACTTC
TRBV6-1,TRBJ1-2,many,.,CASSEWDYGYTF,TGTGCCAGCAGTGAATGGGACTATGGCTACACCTTC
TRBV20-1,TRBJ1-4,.,.,CSAKAGTPREKLFF,TGCAGTGCTAAAGCGGGGACCCCTAGGGAAAAACTGTTTTTT